The present entry profiles one TCR beta chain with its context. The antigen is not known. The data were obtained in a study of T cell clonotyping in hematopoietic cell transplantation. Study-wide findings and caveats: Graft donor and pretransplant recipient Inverse Simpson Index values predicted broader posttransplant TCR diversity.

The assay was immunoSEQ multiplex PCR, and TCRdb's table has in-frame clones only and misses some. The data contain 14,000 or so clones, about three fifths of them singletons. The sequenced sample was PBMCs. The sequence came from a human donor who either received an allogeneic hematopoietic cell transplant for a myeloid malignancy or was a related donor (not recorded which). Some clones in this sample may be carry-over from other donors' samples.

In nucleotides, the CDR3 is TGCAGCGTTCTGCGGACGGCGGACTATGGCTACACCTTC. This codes for CSVLRTADYGYTF. This chain uses TRBV29-1 with TRBJ1-2; D unresolved. The CDR3 covers 13 residues. The V end was cut by 5 bases, the J end by 3 bases, with 13 bases between. The germline gives CDR1 SQVTM, CDR2 ANQGSEA.